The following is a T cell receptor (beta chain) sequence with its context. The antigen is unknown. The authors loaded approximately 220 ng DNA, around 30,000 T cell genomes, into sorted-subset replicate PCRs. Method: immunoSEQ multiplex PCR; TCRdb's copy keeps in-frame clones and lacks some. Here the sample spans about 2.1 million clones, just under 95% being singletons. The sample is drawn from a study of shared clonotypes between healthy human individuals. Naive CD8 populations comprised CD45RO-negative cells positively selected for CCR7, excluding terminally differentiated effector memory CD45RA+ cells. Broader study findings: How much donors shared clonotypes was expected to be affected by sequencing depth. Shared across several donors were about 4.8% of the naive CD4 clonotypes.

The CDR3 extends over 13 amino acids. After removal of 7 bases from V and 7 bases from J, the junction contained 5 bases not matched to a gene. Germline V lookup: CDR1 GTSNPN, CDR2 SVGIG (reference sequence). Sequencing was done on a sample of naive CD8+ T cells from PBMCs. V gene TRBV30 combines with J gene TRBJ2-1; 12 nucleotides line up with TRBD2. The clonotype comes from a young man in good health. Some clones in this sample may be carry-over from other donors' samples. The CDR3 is CAFRTSGTNEQFF. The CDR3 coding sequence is TGTGCCTTTAGGACTAGCGGGACAAATGAGCAGTTCTTC.